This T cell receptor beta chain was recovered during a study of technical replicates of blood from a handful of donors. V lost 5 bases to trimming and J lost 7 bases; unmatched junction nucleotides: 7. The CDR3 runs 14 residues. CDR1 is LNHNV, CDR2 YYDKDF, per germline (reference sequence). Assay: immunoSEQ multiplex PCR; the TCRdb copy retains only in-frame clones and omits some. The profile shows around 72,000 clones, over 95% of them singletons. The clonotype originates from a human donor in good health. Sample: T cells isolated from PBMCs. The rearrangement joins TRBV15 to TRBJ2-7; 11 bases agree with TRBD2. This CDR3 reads CATSPTSGIGEQYF. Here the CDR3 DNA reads TGTGCCACCAGCCCGACTAGCGGGATCGGGGAGCAGTACTTC.